One sample yielded the 2 T cell receptor beta chains listed below, sequenced in a study of regulatory T cells in long-lasting Graves disease. Arm-PCR of CDR3 regions and iRepertoire HTBI primers were used to build TCR beta libraries. Using its own MiXCR run on the multiplex PCR reads, TCRdb lists one record per CDR3 protein. The table shows under 450,000 distinct CDR3 sequences, with 12% occurring only once. Regarding time point: newly diagnosed GD, antithyroid drugs for less than 3 months. With RNA extracted from PBMCs as input, the TCR library was made. A further study also used this sample, focusing on T cells in Graves' hyperthyroidism and ophthalmopathy.

Material: peripheral blood mononuclear cells (PBMCs), obtained at new diagnosis, from a patient treated with antithyroid drugs. These receptors were taken from a woman aged 18 to 35 with Graves disease.

This clonotype occurred many times. The rearrangement joins TRBV27 to TRBJ1-1; 10 positions agree with TRBD1. CDR1 MNHEY and CDR2 SMNVEV come from the germline V gene (reference sequence). The CDR3 covers 16 residues. Germline trimming cut 7 bases from V and 0 bases from J; bases unmatched to any gene: 8. CDR3 residues: CASTPDRGMMNTEAFF. In DNA form, the CDR3 reads TGTGCCAGCACGCCGGACAGGGGGATGATGAACACTGAAGCTTTCTTT.

Many counts were recorded for this clonotype. This chain links TRBV7-2 with TRBJ1-2, with D unresolved. The CDR3 is 14 residues long. Germline CDR1 reads SGHTA; CDR2 reads FQGNSA. Trimming took off 1 base at V and 3 bases at J, with 9 bases between the two ends. CDR3 sequence (DNA): TGTGCCAGCAGCTTAGGGGCGGCCGACTATGGCTACACCTTC. Its translation: CASSLGAADYGYTF.